This T cell receptor (beta chain) was retrieved from a study of blood T cell repertoires in COVID-19. Authors' analysis steps: The assay estimated nucleated cells by amplifying reference gene primers. Sequenced by immunoSEQ multiplex PCR; TCRdb stores in-frame clones only, minus some. The V and J calls and clone size are taken from that table; D and trimming were inferred from the DNA. The sample lists a few hundred thousand clones, roughly nine tenths occurring once. J was trimmed by 1 base and V by 7 bases; bases with no gene match: 8. The CDR3 has 15 residues. Per the germline V gene, CDR1 is SNHLY and CDR2 is FYNNEI.

J is TRBJ2-7 and V is TRBV2, with TRBD2 identical over 9 bases. This TCR came from a woman aged 50 to 60 with acute or convalescent COVID-19. Sequencing input: peripheral blood. CDR3 DNA sequence: TGTGCCAGCATGCGAGTAGCGGGGGTTTCCTACGAGCAGTACTTC. This codes for CASMRVAGVSYEQYF.